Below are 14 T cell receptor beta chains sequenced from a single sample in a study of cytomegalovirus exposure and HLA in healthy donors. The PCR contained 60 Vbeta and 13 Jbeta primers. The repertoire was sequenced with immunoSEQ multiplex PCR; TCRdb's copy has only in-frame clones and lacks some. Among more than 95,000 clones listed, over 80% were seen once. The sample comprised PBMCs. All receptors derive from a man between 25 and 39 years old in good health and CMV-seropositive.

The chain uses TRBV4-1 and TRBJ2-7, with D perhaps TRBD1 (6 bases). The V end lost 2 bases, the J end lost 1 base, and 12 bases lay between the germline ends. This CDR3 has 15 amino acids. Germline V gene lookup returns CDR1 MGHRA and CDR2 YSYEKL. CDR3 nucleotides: TGCGCCAGCAGCCAAACACAGGGAAGGTCCTACGAGCAGTACTTC. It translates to CASSQTQGRSYEQYF.

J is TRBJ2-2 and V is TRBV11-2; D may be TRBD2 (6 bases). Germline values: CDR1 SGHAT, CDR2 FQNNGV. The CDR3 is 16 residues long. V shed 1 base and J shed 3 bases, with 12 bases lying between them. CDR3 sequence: CASSLVSGDYTGELFF. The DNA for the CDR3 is TGTGCCAGCAGCTTAGTTTCCGGGGACTACACCGGGGAGCTGTTTTTT. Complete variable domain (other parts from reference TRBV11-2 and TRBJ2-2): EAGVAQSPRYKIIEKRQSVAFWCNPISGHATLYWYQQILGQGPKLLIQFQNNGVVDDSQLPKDRFSAERLKGVDSTLKIQPAKLEDSAVYLCASSLVSGDYTGELFFGEGSRLTVL.

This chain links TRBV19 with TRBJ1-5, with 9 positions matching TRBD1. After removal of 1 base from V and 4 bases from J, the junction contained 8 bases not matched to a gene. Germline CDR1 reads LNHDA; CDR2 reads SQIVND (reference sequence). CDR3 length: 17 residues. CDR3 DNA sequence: TGTGCCAGTAGTATAGCCGGGACAGGGTATTTGAATCAGCCCCAGCATTTT. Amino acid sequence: CASSIAGTGYLNQPQHF.

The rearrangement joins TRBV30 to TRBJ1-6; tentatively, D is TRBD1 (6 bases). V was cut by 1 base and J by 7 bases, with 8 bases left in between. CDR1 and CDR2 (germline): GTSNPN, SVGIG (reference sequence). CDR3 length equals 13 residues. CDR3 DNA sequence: TGTGCCTGGAGTGATAGGGGGAATTCACCCCTCCACTTT. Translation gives CAWSDRGNSPLHF.

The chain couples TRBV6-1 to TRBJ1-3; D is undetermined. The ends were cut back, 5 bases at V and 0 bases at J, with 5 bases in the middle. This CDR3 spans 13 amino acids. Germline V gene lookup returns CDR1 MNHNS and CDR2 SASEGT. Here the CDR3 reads CASSPNSGNTIYF. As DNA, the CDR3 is TGTGCCAGCAGTCCCAACTCTGGAAACACCATATATTTT.

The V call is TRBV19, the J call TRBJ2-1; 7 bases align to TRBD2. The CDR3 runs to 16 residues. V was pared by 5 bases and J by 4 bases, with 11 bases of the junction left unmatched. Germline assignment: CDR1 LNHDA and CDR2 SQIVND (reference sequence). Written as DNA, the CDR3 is TGTGCCAGTAGTGTGCGGGGGACCCCGAATTACAATGAGCAGTTCTTC. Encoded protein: CASSVRGTPNYNEQFF.

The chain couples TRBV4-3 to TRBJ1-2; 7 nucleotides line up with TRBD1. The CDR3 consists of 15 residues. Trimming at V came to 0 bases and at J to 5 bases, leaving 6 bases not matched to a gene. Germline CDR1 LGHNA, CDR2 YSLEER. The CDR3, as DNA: TGCGCCAGCAGCCAAGAAGCTTTCAGGGGGTATGGCTACACCTTC. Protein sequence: CASSQEAFRGYGYTF.

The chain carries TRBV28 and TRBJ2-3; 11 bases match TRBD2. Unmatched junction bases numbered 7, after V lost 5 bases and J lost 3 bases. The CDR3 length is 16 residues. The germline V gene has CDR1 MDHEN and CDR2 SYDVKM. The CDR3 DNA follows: TGTGCCAGCAGTGCACTAGCGGGGGTACTTACAGATACGCAGTATTTT. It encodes CASSALAGVLTDTQYF.

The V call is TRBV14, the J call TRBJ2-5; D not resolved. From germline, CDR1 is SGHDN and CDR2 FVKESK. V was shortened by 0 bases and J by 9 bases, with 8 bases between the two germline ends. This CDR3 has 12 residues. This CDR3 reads CASSQDWQAQYF. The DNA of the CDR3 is TGTGCCAGCAGCCAAGACTGGCAGGCCCAGTACTTC.

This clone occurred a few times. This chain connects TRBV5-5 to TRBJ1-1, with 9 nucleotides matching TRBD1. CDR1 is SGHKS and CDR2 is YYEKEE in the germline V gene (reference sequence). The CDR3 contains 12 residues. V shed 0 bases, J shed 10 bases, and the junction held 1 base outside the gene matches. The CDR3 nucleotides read TGTGCCAGCAGCTTGGACAGGGGGCGAGCTTTCTTT. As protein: CASSLDRGRAFF.

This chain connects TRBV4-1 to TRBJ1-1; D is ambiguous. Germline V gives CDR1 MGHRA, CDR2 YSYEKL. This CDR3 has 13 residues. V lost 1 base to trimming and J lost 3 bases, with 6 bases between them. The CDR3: CASSQGRDTEAFF. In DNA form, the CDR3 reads TGCGCCAGCAGCCAAGGGCGGGACACTGAAGCTTTCTTT.

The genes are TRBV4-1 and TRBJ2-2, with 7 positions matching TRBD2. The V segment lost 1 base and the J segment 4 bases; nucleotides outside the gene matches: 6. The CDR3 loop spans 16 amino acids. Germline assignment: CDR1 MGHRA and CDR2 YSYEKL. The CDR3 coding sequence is TGCGCCAGCAGCCAAGTAAGGCGGGGGAGCACCGGGGAGCTGTTTTTT. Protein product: CASSQVRRGSTGELFF.

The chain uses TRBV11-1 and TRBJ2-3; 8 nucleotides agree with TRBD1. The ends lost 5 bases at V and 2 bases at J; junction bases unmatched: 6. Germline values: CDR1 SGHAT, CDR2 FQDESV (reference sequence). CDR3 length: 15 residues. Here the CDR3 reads CASSQTGEDTDTQYF. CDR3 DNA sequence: TGTGCCAGCAGCCAGACAGGGGAGGACACAGATACGCAGTATTTT.

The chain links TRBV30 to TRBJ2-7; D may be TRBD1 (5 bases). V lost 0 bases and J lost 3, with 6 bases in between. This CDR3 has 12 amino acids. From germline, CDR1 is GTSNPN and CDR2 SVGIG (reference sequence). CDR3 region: CAWSVRVYEQYF. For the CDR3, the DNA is TGTGCCTGGAGTGTCAGGGTCTACGAGCAGTACTTC.